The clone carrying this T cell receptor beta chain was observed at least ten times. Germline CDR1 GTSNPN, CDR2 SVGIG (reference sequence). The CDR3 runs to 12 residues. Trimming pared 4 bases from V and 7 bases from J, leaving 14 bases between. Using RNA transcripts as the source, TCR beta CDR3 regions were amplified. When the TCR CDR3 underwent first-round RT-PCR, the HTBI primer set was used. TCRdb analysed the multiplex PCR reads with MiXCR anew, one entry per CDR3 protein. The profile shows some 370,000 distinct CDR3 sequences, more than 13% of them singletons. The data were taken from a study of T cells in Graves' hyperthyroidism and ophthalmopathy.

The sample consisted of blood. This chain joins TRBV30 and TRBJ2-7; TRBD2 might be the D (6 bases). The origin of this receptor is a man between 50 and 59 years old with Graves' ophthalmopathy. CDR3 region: CAWTIYAGEQYF. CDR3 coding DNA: TGTGCCTGGACGATCTACGCGGGGGAGCAGTACTTC.